This passage covers 11 T cell receptor beta chains from one sample sequenced in a study of Ad26.COV2.S vaccination and SARS-CoV-2 variants. Method: immunoSEQ multiplex PCR; TCRdb's copy keeps in-frame clones and lacks some. The table shows 300,000 to 350,000 clones, with 85% to 90% occurring only once. Stated treatment: 19 received Ad26.COV2.S at low or high dose, single or two shots; 5 received placebo; per-sample allocation not given. Sampling took place 63 days after the first vaccine or placebo injection. Sequencing was performed on peripheral blood, taken in a trial of Ad26.COV2.S vaccine versus placebo. The receptors were gathered from a person between 18 and 65 years old who received the Ad26.COV2.S COVID-19 vaccine or a placebo.

This clone was counted once. J is TRBJ1-2 and V is TRBV6-1; 9 positions match TRBD1. Germline CDR1 is MNHNS and CDR2 is SASEGT. This CDR3 comprises 15 residues. V lost 2 bases, J lost 8 bases, and 9 bases stayed unmatched. The CDR3 spells CASSETKTGGGGYTF. CDR3 in DNA: TGTGCCAGCAGTGAAACTAAGACAGGGGGAGGGGGCTACACCTTC.

The V call is TRBV5-1, the J call TRBJ1-2; D is ambiguous. The germline V gene has CDR1 SGHRS and CDR2 YFSETQ. V lost 1 base, J lost 2 bases, and 9 bases lay in between. The CDR3 covers 14 residues. The CDR3: CASSLSSTNYGYTF. Written as DNA, the CDR3 is TGCGCCAGCAGCTTGAGTAGCACGAACTATGGCTACACCTTC.

This clone has a handful of counts. The chain carries TRBV27 and TRBJ2-7; 7 bases are a match to TRBD2. CDR3 length: 15 residues. The junction had 11 bases not matched to a gene; V was cut back by 3 bases and J by 6 bases. The V gene's germline CDR1 is MNHEY and CDR2 SMNVEV (reference sequence). The chain's CDR3 is CASSFGGRASFEQYF. The DNA for the CDR3 is TGTGCCAGCAGTTTCGGAGGGAGGGCTTCGTTCGAGCAGTACTTC.

This clone appeared once. The rearrangement joins TRBV7-9 to TRBJ1-2; D may be TRBD1 (6 bases). V was trimmed by 1 base and J by 0 bases, leaving 9 bases between them. The CDR3 covers 15 residues. Per the germline V gene, CDR1 is SEHNR and CDR2 is FQNEAQ (reference sequence). The CDR3 reads CASSLGGQPNYGYTF. The CDR3 coding sequence is TGTGCCAGCAGCTTAGGAGGACAGCCTAACTATGGCTACACCTTC.

The chain carries TRBV5-1 and TRBJ1-1; D uncertain. Looked up from germline, CDR1 is SGHRS and CDR2 is YFSETQ. The CDR3 is 13 amino acids. The germline V and J ends were trimmed by 0 bases and 4 bases, with 7 bases remaining between them. As DNA, the CDR3 is TGCGCCAGCAGCTTGGCGGCAATCACTGAAGCTTTCTTT. Protein: CASSLAAITEAFF.

This rearrangement joins TRBV7-9 to TRBJ2-1, with D maybe TRBD1 (5 bases). This CDR3 has 15 residues. V gave up 5 bases and J gave up 5 bases, with 16 bases separating them. CDR1 is SEHNR, CDR2 FQNEAQ, per germline (reference sequence). The CDR3 sequence: CASSAAGPPHNEQFF. CDR3 nucleotide sequence: TGTGCCAGCAGCGCGGCAGGGCCCCCACACAATGAGCAGTTCTTC.

In the case of this clone: At one boundary the junction diverges from the germline segment, which might be a read error. The chain couples TRBV15 to TRBJ2-1; tentatively, D is TRBD1 (7 bases). The CDR3 runs 15 residues. Germline lookup yields CDR1 LNHNV and CDR2 YYDKDF (reference sequence). The CDR3 DNA sequence: TGTGCCACCAGTAGAGGGGCAGGGGGGCGAAATGAGCAGTTCTTC. Residues: CATSRGAGGRNEQFF.

This chain links TRBV7-9 with TRBJ2-7; D is perhaps TRBD2 (6 bases). Germline V gives CDR1 SEHNR, CDR2 FQNEAQ (reference sequence). This CDR3 is 12 amino acids long. Trimming took off 5 bases at V and 7 bases at J, with 12 bases between the two ends. CDR3: CASSPGGEEQYF. The CDR3, as DNA: TGTGCCAGCAGCCCCGGAGGGGAAGAGCAGTACTTC.

This chain uses TRBV4-1 with TRBJ1-1, with D perhaps matching TRBD1 (6 bases). The CDR3 has 13 residues. V lost 2 bases and J 7 bases, leaving 11 bases between the germline ends. Germline assignment: CDR1 MGHRA and CDR2 YSYEKL. The CDR3 loop reads CASSQQNRVEAFF. The CDR3 DNA reads TGCGCCAGCAGCCAACAAAACAGGGTTGAAGCTTTCTTT.

This chain joins TRBV7-2 and TRBJ2-7; D could derive from TRBD1 or TRBD2 (6 bases each). The V gene lost 2 bases and the J gene lost 2 bases, with 13 bases spanning the gap. CDR3 length: 15 amino acids. The germline CDR1 and CDR2 sequences are SGHTA and FQGNSA. This CDR3 is CASSLTGAIPYEQYF. CDR3 sequence (DNA): TGTGCCAGCAGCTTAACGGGGGCCATCCCCTACGAGCAGTACTTC. The variable domain in full, with the rest retrieved from reference TRBV7-2 and TRBJ2-7, is GAGVSQSPSNKVTEKGKDVELRCDPISGHTALYWYRQSLGQGLEFLIYFQGNSAPDKSGLPSDRFSAERTGGSVSTLTIQRTQQEDSAVYLCASSLTGAIPYEQYFGPGTRLTVT.

CDR3 coding DNA: TGTGCCAGCAGCCTCTTGAGGGGGACAGGGATCACTGAAGCTTTCTTT. Encoded protein: CASSLLRGTGITEAFF. V and J are TRBV5-4 and TRBJ1-1; 9 bases line up with TRBD1. The V and J ends lost 4 bases and 4 bases, in that order; junction bases with no gene match: 11. CDR3 length equals 16 residues. Germline CDR1 is SGHNT and CDR2 is YYREEE (reference sequence). The variable domain in full, with the rest retrieved from reference TRBV5-4 and TRBJ1-1, is ETGVTQSPTHLIKTRGQQVTLRCSSQSGHNTVSWYQQALGQGPQFIFQYYREEENGRGNFPPRFSGLQFPNYSSELNVNALELDDSALYLCASSLLRGTGITEAFFGQGTRLTVV.